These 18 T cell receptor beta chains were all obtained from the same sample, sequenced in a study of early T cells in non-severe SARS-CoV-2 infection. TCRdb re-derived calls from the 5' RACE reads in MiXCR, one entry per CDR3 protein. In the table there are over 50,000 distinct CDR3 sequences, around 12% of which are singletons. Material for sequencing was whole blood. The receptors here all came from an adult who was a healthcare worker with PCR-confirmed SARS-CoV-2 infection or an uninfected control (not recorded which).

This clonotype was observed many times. CDR3 region: CSVDTSEGLYGYTF. The DNA for the CDR3 is TGCAGCGTTGATACATCGGAGGGGCTCTATGGCTACACCTTC. The rearrangement links TRBV29-1 to TRBJ1-2; TRBD1 is a possible D gene (5 bases). V was cut by 3 bases and J by 4 bases, with 15 bases left in between. The CDR3 contains 14 residues. Germline assignment: CDR1 SQVTM and CDR2 ANQGSEA.

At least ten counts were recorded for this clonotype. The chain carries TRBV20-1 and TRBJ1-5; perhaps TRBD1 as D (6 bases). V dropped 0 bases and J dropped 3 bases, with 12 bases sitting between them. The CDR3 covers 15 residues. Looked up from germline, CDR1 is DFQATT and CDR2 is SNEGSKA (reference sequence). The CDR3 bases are TGCAGTGCTAGAGATCAATCAGGGGACAATCAGCCCCAGCATTTT. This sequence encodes CSARDQSGDNQPQHF.

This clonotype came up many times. The CDR3 region has the DNA TGTGCCAGCAGTTATGGGCCCGGAGTCGGGGAGCTGTTTTTT. Translation gives CASSYGPGVGELFF. The chain has TRBV27 and TRBJ2-2, with D uncertain. With 4 bases removed from V and 7 bases from J, the gap between germline ends came to 13 bases. Germline CDR1 MNHEY, CDR2 SMNVEV (reference sequence). CDR3 length: 14 amino acids.

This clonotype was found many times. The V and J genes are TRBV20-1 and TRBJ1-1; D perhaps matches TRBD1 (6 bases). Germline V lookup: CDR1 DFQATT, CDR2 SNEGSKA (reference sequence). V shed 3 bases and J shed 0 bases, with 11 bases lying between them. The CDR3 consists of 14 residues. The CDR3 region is CSASSGQLNTEAFF. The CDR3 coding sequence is TGCAGTGCTAGTTCGGGACAACTGAACACTGAAGCTTTCTTT.

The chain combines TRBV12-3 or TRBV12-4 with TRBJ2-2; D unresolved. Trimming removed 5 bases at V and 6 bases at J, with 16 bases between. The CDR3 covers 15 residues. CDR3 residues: CASSLQKKAAGELFF. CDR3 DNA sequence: TGTGCCAGCAGTCTTCAGAAGAAGGCGGCCGGGGAGCTGTTTTTT.

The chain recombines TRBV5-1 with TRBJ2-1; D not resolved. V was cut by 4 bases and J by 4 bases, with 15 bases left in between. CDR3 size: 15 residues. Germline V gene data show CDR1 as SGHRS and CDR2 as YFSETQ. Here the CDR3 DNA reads TGCGCCAGCAGCATAGCCCCCGTCACTTACAATGAGCAGTTCTTC. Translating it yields CASSIAPVTYNEQFF.

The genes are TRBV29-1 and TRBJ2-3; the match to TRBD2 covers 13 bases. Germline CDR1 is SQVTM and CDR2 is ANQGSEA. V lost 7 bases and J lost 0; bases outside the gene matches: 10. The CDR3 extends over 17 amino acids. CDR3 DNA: TGCAGCGCCACCGGGACTAGCGGGATTTCTAGCACAGATACGCAGTATTTT. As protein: CSATGTSGISSTDTQYF.

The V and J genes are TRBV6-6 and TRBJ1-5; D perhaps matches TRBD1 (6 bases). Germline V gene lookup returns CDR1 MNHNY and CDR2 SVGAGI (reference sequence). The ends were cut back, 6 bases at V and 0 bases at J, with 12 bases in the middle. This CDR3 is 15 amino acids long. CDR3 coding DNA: TGTGCCAGCAGCTACAGGGCCCCTAGCAATCAGCCCCAGCATTTT. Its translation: CASSYRAPSNQPQHF.

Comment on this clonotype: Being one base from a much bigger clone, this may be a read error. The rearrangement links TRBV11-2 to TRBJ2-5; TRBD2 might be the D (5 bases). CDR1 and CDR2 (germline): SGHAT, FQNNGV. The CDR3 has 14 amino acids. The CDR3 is CANSSGITRETQYF. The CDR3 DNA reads TGTGCCAACAGCTCGGGAATCACCCGGGAGACCCAGTACTTC.

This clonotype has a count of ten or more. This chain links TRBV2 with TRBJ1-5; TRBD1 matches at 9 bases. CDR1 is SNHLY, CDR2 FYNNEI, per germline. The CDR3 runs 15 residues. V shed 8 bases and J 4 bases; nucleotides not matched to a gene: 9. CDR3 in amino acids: CASSKQGAWNQPQHF. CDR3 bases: TGTGCCAGCTCCAAACAGGGGGCTTGGAATCAGCCCCAGCATTTT. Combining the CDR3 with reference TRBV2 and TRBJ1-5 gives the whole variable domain EPEVTQTPSHQVTQMGQEVILRCVPISNHLYFYWYRQILGQKVEFLVSFYNNEISEKSEIFDDQFSVERPDGSNFTLKIRSTKLEDSAMYFCASSKQGAWNQPQHFGDGTRLSIL.

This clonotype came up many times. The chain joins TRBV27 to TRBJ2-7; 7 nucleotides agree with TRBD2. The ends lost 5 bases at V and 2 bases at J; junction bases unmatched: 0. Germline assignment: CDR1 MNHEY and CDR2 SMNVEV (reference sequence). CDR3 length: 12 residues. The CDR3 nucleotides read TGTGCCAGCAGTGGGACTACCTACGAGCAGTACTTC. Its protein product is CASSGTTYEQYF.

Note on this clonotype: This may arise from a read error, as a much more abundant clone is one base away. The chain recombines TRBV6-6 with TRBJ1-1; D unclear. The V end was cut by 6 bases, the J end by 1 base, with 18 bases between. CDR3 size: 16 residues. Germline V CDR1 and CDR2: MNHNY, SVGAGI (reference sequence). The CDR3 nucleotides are TGTGCCAGCAGGCTAATCGTACACCACCGGAACACTGAAGCTTTCTTT. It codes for CASRLIVHHRNTEAFF.

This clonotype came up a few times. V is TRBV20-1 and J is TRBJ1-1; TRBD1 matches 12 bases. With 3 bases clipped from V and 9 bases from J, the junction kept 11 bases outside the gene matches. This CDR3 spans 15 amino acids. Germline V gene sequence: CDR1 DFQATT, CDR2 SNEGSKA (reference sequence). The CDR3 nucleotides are TGCAGTGCTAGCACGGTGGGACAGGGGGCGCGTAAAGCTTTCTTT. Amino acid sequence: CSASTVGQGARKAFF.

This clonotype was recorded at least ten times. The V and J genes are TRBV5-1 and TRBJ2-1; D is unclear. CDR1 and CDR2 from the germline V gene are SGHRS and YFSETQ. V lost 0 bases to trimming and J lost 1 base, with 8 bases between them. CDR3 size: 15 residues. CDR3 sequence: CASSLDGVSYNEQFF. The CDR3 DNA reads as TGCGCCAGCAGCTTGGACGGTGTTTCCTACAATGAGCAGTTCTTC.

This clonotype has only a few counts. The CDR3 nucleotides are TGTGCCAGTTGCCCGGGCCTTAGCAATCAGCCCCAGCATTTT. Translating gives CASCPGLSNQPQHF. The genes are TRBV19 and TRBJ1-5, with D unclear. This CDR3 region has 14 residues. Germline CDR1 LNHDA, CDR2 SQIVND (reference sequence). The V end was cut by 8 bases, the J end by 0 bases, with 11 bases between.

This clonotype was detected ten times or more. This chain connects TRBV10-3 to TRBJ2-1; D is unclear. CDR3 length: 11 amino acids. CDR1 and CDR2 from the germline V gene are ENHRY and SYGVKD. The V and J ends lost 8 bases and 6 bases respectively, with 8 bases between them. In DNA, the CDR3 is TGTGCCATCGAAGACGGCAATGAGCAGTTCTTC. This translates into CAIEDGNEQFF.

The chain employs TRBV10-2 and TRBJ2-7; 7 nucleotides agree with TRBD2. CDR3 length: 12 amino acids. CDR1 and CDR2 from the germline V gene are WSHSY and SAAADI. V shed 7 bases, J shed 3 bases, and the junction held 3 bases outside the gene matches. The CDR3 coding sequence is TGCGCCAGCATAGCGGGCGGCTACGAGCAGTACTTC. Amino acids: CASIAGGYEQYF.

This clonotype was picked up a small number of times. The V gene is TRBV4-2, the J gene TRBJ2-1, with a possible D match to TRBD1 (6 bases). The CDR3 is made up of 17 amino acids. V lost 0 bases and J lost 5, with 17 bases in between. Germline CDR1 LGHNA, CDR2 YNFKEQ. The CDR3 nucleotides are TGTGCCAGCAGCCAAGATATGGGGTTGGGGGCAAACAATGAGCAGTTCTTC. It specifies CASSQDMGLGANNEQFF.